The clone carrying this T cell receptor (beta chain) was observed a few times. The use of a sample-barcoded 5' primer and a J-beta primer mix characterized a second PCR of roughly 6 to 11 cycles. TCRdb re-derived calls from the 5' RACE reads in MiXCR, one entry per CDR3 protein. The table includes over 1.5 million distinct CDR3 sequences, just under 50% detected once. The data were obtained in a study of blood T cells in healthy people across ages. Per the germline V gene, CDR1 is SQVTM and CDR2 is ANQGSEA. This CDR3 is 14 amino acids long. Trimming shortened V by 7 bases and J by 2 bases, and 18 bases separated the two germline ends.

Sequenced material: blood. This TCR came from a woman in her 40s in good health. The chain links TRBV29-1 to TRBJ2-7; D could derive from TRBD1 or TRBD2 (5 bases each). The CDR3, as DNA: TGCAGCGCGCTAGACACCGGGGCCCCCTACGAGCAGTACTTC. It translates to CSALDTGAPYEQYF.